This TCR beta chain was found in a study of T cells in Graves' hyperthyroidism and ophthalmopathy. The study based diagnoses on clinical symptoms, serum thyroxine and TRAb, thyroid ultrasound and orbital computed tomography. Amplification yielded TCR beta CDR3 regions, with RNA transcripts as the source. RT-PCR in the first round (using the HTBI primer set) targeted the TCR CDR3. One entry per CDR3 protein results from TCRdb running MiXCR on the multiplex PCR reads. This sample carries around 300,000 distinct CDR3 sequences, 14% of them seen once, and the ten largest clones take 20% to 25%. This clonotype was seen many times. V dropped 3 bases and J dropped 5 bases, with 14 bases sitting between them. The CDR3 length is 15 residues.

The sequencing input was blood. The TCR originated in a woman aged 25-40 years with Graves' hyperthyroidism. V is TRBV12-3 or TRBV12-4 and J is TRBJ2-1, with D maybe TRBD1 (6 bases). The CDR3 DNA follows: TGTGCCAGCAGTTTTATGCAGGGGCCGAACAATGAGCAGTTCTTC. It codes for CASSFMQGPNNEQFF.